The 27 T cell receptor beta chains presented below share a single source sample, sequenced in a study of blood T cells in healthy people across ages. A second about 7 to 11 cycle PCR used barcoded and J-beta primers. TCRdb used MiXCR to reprocess the 5' RACE reads, holding one entry per CDR3 protein. The data show fewer than 1.5 million distinct CDR3 sequences, roughly 40% seen once. Input material: blood. The receptors come from a woman aged 18-29 years in good health.

Turning to this clonotype: Possible read error: a much larger clone is one base away. The chain couples TRBV29-1 to TRBJ2-1, with D perhaps matching TRBD1 or TRBD2 (5 bases each). V shed 6 bases and J shed 13 bases, with 22 bases lying between them. Germline lookup yields CDR1 SQVTM and CDR2 ANQGSEA. The length of the CDR3 is 13 residues. CDR3 region: CSVGRLDIETQFF. CDR3 sequence (DNA): TGCAGCGTGGGACGGCTGGACATTGAGACCCAGTTCTTC.

This rearrangement joins TRBV27 to TRBJ2-7; 12 bases agree with TRBD2. V was pared by 5 bases and J by 2 bases, with 13 bases of the junction left unmatched. CDR1 MNHEY and CDR2 SMNVEV come from the germline V gene (reference sequence). This CDR3 has 18 amino acids. CDR3 loop: CASSLGLAGGFPPYEQYF. The CDR3 nucleotides read TGTGCCAGCAGTCTGGGGCTAGCGGGAGGGTTCCCCCCCTACGAGCAGTACTTC.

This chain links TRBV2 with TRBJ2-1, with 7 bases aligning to TRBD2. The last part of the DNA fits TRBJ2-7 better; the J call may be wrong. This CDR3 has 16 amino acids. Germline V CDR1 and CDR2: SNHLY, FYNNEI. CDR3 coding DNA: TGTGCCAGCAGTGAACGATCAGCGGGGTTGACCTACGAGCAGTACTTC. Amino acids: CASSERSAGLTYEQYF.

The V gene is TRBV20-1, the J gene TRBJ2-1; perhaps TRBD2 as D (6 bases). Germline V CDR1 and CDR2: DFQATT, SNEGSKA (reference sequence). The length of the CDR3 is 16 residues. V gave up 0 bases and J gave up 2 bases, with 14 bases separating them. The chain's CDR3 is CSARDLALVAYNEQFF. CDR3 in DNA: TGCAGTGCTAGAGATCTAGCGCTAGTGGCCTACAATGAGCAGTTCTTC.

V gene TRBV20-1 combines with J gene TRBJ2-1, with 8 nucleotides matching TRBD2. Looked up from germline, CDR1 is DFQATT and CDR2 is SNEGSKA (reference sequence). Trimming removed 0 bases from V and 7 bases from J; junction bases left unmatched: 11. CDR3 length: 16 residues. The CDR3 DNA sequence: TGCAGTGCTAGAGACGACGGAGCGGGAGTGTCGAATGAGCAGTTCTTC. Encoded protein: CSARDDGAGVSNEQFF.

In its sample, this clonotype was seen once. This chain uses TRBV3-1 with TRBJ2-4, with D maybe TRBD2 (6 bases). The better agreement between TRBJ2-7 and the DNA end casts doubt on the J call. CDR3 length: 14 residues. The germline CDR1 and CDR2 sequences are LGHDT and YNNKEL (reference sequence). For the CDR3, the DNA is TGTGCCAGCAGCCTAGAGGAGACTAGAGACGAGCAGTACTTC. Protein: CASSLEETRDEQYF.

For this clonotype: A read error may explain this, as a much larger clone is one base away. This sequence joins TRBV18 and TRBJ2-5, with a tentative D call TRBD1 (5 bases). The CDR3 is made up of 13 amino acids. CDR1 KGHSH and CDR2 LQKENI come from the germline V gene. The CDR3 DNA follows: TGTGCCAGCTCACCGGGGCTAAGAGAGGCCCAGTACTTC. The encoded protein is CASSPGLREAQYF.

This rearrangement joins TRBV12-3 or TRBV12-4 to TRBJ2-7; D uncertain. The CDR3 is 12 amino acids. V was clipped by 5 bases and J by 3 bases, with 8 bases between them. CDR3 loop: CASSIRHYEQYF. CDR3 in DNA: TGTGCCAGCAGTATCAGACACTACGAGCAGTACTTC.

The chain has TRBV14 and TRBJ2-3; D not resolved. The CDR3 is made up of 16 amino acids. V lost 2 bases, J lost 5 bases, and 17 bases lay in between. Germline values: CDR1 SGHDN, CDR2 FVKESK. Written as DNA, the CDR3 is TGTGCCAGCAGCCAAAAGACGGATAAGCATGGAGATACGCAGTATTTT. Its translation is CASSQKTDKHGDTQYF.

V gene TRBV5-8 combines with J gene TRBJ2-3; tentatively, D is TRBD2 (6 bases). Germline lookup yields CDR1 SGHTS and CDR2 YDEGEE. The CDR3 runs to 16 residues. V gave up 2 bases and J gave up 0 bases, with 13 bases separating them. CDR3 in amino acids: CASSFAGGTSTDTQYF. The CDR3 DNA follows: TGTGCCAGCAGCTTCGCAGGCGGGACCAGCACAGATACGCAGTATTTT. Supplemented by reference TRBV5-8 and TRBJ2-3, the full variable domain reads EAGVTQSPTHLIKTRGQQATLRCSPISGHTSVYWYQQALGLGLQFLLWYDEGEERNRGNFPPRFSGRQFPNYSSELNVNALELEDSALYLCASSFAGGTSTDTQYFGPGTRLTVL.

This clonotype was detected only a few times. The CDR3 DNA reads as TGTGCCAGCAGCCAAGTGGCCCACTATGGCTACACCTTC. Its translation: CASSQVAHYGYTF. This chain connects TRBV7-3 to TRBJ1-2, with D hard to call. V was shortened by 5 bases and J by 3 bases, with 10 bases between the two germline ends. Germline CDR1 is SGHTA and CDR2 is FQGTGA. The CDR3 extends over 13 amino acids.

This clonotype has more than one count but fewer than ten. The chain joins TRBV4-1 to TRBJ1-5; D call uncertain. The CDR3 sequence is 16 residues long. Germline V gives CDR1 MGHRA, CDR2 YSYEKL. Deletions cut 1 base from V and 7 bases from J, with 17 bases between. In nucleotides, the CDR3 is TGCGCCAGCAGCCAAGCAGAATCCCCCACGGGGCAGCCCCAGCATTTT. This encodes CASSQAESPTGQPQHF.

There are a few counts of this clonotype. The chain carries TRBV6-2 or TRBV6-3 and TRBJ2-3, with 8 bases that match TRBD2. Germline CDR1 reads MNHEY; CDR2 reads SVGEGT. The CDR3 covers 16 residues. The V segment lost 4 bases and the J segment 4 bases; nucleotides outside the gene matches: 10. The CDR3 reads CASSSVRLARADTQYF. DNA for the CDR3: TGTGCCAGCAGTTCTGTACGACTAGCGAGAGCAGATACGCAGTATTTT.

This clonotype was counted once. The chain links TRBV10-3 to TRBJ2-7; 7 positions match TRBD2. Germline assignment: CDR1 ENHRY and CDR2 SYGVKD. J gave up 2 bases and V 11 bases, and 6 bases lay outside the gene matches. CDR3 length: 12 residues. As DNA, the CDR3 is TGTGCCCTGGGAGGGAGGCCCTACGAGCAGTACTTC. This translates into CALGGRPYEQYF.

The chain links TRBV7-2 to TRBJ1-6; D not certain. CDR1 and CDR2 from the germline V gene are SGHTA and FQGNSA. V gave up 0 bases and J gave up 8 bases, with 8 bases separating them. The CDR3 length is 14 residues. The CDR3 is CASSLAGRYSPLHF. In DNA, the CDR3 is TGTGCCAGCAGCTTAGCCGGCCGCTATTCACCCCTCCACTTT. The complete variable domain, with remaining parts taken from reference TRBV7-2 and TRBJ1-6, reads GAGVSQSPSNKVTEKGKDVELRCDPISGHTALYWYRQSLGQGLEFLIYFQGNSAPDKSGLPSDRFSAERTGGSVSTLTIQRTQQEDSAVYLCASSLAGRYSPLHFGNGTRLTVT.

This clonotype was counted only a few times. This chain uses TRBV4-1 with TRBJ1-2, with D hard to call. Germline lookup yields CDR1 MGHRA and CDR2 YSYEKL. V gave up 0 bases and J gave up 2 bases, with 13 bases separating them. This CDR3 region has 16 residues. The chain's CDR3 is CASSQEEGPKNYGYTF. Here the CDR3 DNA reads TGCGCCAGCAGCCAAGAGGAGGGCCCCAAGAACTATGGCTACACCTTC.

The chain couples TRBV27 to TRBJ1-6; 7 positions agree with TRBD1. CDR3 length equals 14 residues. V lost 5 bases to trimming and J lost 6 bases; unmatched junction nucleotides: 4. Germline-derived CDR1 and CDR2 are MNHEY and SMNVEV (reference sequence). CDR3 sequence (DNA): TGTGCCAGCAGTGAGGGGGCGGGTAATTCACCCCTCCACTTT. Translation gives CASSEGAGNSPLHF.

This clonotype was found a few times. The chain carries TRBV5-1 and TRBJ1-1; unclear D gene. Germline-derived CDR1 and CDR2 are SGHRS and YFSETQ. With 0 bases removed from V and 6 bases from J, the gap between germline ends came to 3 bases. This CDR3 has 11 residues. The CDR3 is CASSLEAEAFF. In DNA, the CDR3 is TGCGCCAGCAGCTTGGAAGCTGAAGCTTTCTTT.

This sequence joins TRBV5-1 and TRBJ2-7; TRBD2 agrees at 7 bases. This CDR3 region has 15 residues. The J segment lost 2 bases and the V segment lost 7 bases, leaving 12 bases of the junction unmatched. Germline CDR1 and CDR2: SGHRS and YFSETQ. For the CDR3, the DNA is TGCGCCAGCGGCGGACGAGGGACTACCCCCTACGAGCAGTACTTC. The encoded protein is CASGGRGTTPYEQYF.

This clonotype occurred a few times. The V gene is TRBV20-1, the J gene TRBJ2-4; 8 bases fit TRBD1. Per germline, CDR1 DFQATT and CDR2 SNEGSKA (reference sequence). The CDR3 consists of 14 residues. Unmatched junction bases numbered 5, after V lost 6 bases and J lost 1 base. The CDR3 DNA is TGCAGTGCCAACAGGGGGAATGCCAAAAACATTCAGTACTTC. Residues: CSANRGNAKNIQYF.

Only one count was recorded for this clonotype. This rearrangement joins TRBV20-1 to TRBJ2-1; TRBD2 aligns across 12 bases. The J call is uncertain, as TRBJ2-7 better fits the DNA end. Germline lookup yields CDR1 DFQATT and CDR2 SNEGSKA (reference sequence). This CDR3 contains 16 residues. The CDR3 reads CSALHPSGRAYNEQYF. CDR3 nucleotide sequence: TGCAGTGCACTCCACCCTAGCGGGAGGGCCTACAATGAGCAGTACTTC.

CDR3 DNA sequence: TGTGCCAGTACCCTCATGGGACAGCCCTACAATGAGCAGTTCTTC. Translated: CASTLMGQPYNEQFF. The V call is TRBV19, the J call TRBJ2-1; TRBD1 matches 7 bases. V was pared by 7 bases and J by 2 bases, with 8 bases of the junction left unmatched. Germline V gene lookup returns CDR1 LNHDA and CDR2 SQIVND (reference sequence). The CDR3 is 15 amino acids.

This rearrangement joins TRBV10-3 to TRBJ2-7; TRBD1 might be the D (5 bases). Germline V gene sequence: CDR1 ENHRY, CDR2 SYGVKD. The CDR3 is 15 residues long. With 4 bases removed from V and 0 bases from J, the gap between germline ends came to 13 bases. The CDR3 DNA follows: TGTGCCATCAGTGGAGGTCGGCAGGGCTCCTACGAGCAGTACTTC. Its translation: CAISGGRQGSYEQYF.

The rearrangement links TRBV12-3 or TRBV12-4 to TRBJ2-1; 15 nucleotides line up with TRBD2. With V trimmed by 7 bases and J by 1 base, 8 bases remained unmatched. There are 18 residues in the CDR3. The CDR3 here is CASIRTSGGASSYNEQFF. DNA of the CDR3: TGTGCCAGCATTCGGACTAGCGGGGGGGCCTCTTCCTACAATGAGCAGTTCTTC.

This clonotype is a singleton in its sample. The chain combines TRBV20-1 with TRBJ2-7; no firm D call. Trimming took 3 bases from V and 6 from J, leaving 6 bases between them. The CDR3 runs 10 residues. Germline values: CDR1 DFQATT, CDR2 SNEGSKA (reference sequence). CDR3 amino acids: CSASNVEQYF. DNA of the CDR3: TGCAGTGCTAGTAACGTCGAGCAGTACTTC.

The V gene is TRBV9, the J gene TRBJ2-5; D may be TRBD1 (5 bases). V gave up 2 bases and J gave up 5 bases, with 16 bases separating them. The germline CDR1 and CDR2 sequences are SGDLS and YYNGEE. The CDR3 covers 15 residues. CDR3: CASSVSGRVEETQYF. CDR3 nucleotides: TGTGCCAGCAGCGTCTCGGGCAGGGTGGAGGAGACCCAGTACTTC.

This clonotype was detected a few times. This chain connects TRBV6-2 or TRBV6-3 to TRBJ2-1, with 12 bases that match TRBD2. The CDR3 consists of 16 residues. The germline gives CDR1 MNHEY, CDR2 SVGEGT. Germline trimming cut 10 bases from V and 0 bases from J; bases unmatched to any gene: 7. The CDR3, as DNA: TGTGCCATCCGAGGACTAGCGGGGAGCTCCTACAATGAGCAGTTCTTC. Amino acids: CAIRGLAGSSYNEQFF.